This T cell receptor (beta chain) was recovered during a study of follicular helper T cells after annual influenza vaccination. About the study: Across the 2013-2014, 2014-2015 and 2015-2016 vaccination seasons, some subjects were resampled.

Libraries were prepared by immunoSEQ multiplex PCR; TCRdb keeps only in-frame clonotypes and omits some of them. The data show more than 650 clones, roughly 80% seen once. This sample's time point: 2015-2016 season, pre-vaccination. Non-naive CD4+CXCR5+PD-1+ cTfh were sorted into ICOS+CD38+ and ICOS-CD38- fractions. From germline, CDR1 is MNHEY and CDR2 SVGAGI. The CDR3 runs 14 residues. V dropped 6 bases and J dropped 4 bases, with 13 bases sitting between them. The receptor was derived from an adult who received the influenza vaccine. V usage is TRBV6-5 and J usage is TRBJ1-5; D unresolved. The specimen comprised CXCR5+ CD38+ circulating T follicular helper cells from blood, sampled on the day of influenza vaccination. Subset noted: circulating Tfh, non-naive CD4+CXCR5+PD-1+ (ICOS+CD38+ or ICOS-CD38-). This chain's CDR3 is CASRPYSGNQPQHF. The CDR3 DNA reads TGTGCCAGCAGACCATACAGCGGTAATCAGCCCCAGCATTTT.